A selection of T cell receptor beta chains follows, all from one sample in a study of PD-L1 blockade in urothelial cancer. TCRdb keeps only in-frame clones here, not all; method: immunoSEQ multiplex PCR. The sample holds roughly 130,000 clones; less than 85% are singletons and the top ten take 2.5% to 3.5%. The specimen was PBMCs, collected around atezolizumab (anti-PD-L1) treatment. All receptors come from a man over 45 with urothelial cancer. Each CDR3 is given with its conserved first and last residue. The order of the fields is CDR3 length, V gene, clone size, J gene, D gene, CDR3 DNA, CDR3 protein. D genes are given only for firm matches. Size is stated for part of the rows, as once, few or many counts, or as a class when the clone is expanded.

len: 15; v_gene: TRBV9; abundance: .; j_gene: TRBJ1-2; d_gene: TRBD1; CDR3nt: TGTGCCAGCAGCGTAGGTGGGACAGCTAACTATGGCTACACCTTC; CDR3aa: CASSVGGTANYGYTF
len: 15; v_gene: TRBV19; abundance: .; j_gene: TRBJ1-5; d_gene: TRBD1; CDR3nt: TGTGCCAGTAGTGGGGACAGGGCAAATGTTCAGCCCCAGCATTTT; CDR3aa: CASSGDRANVQPQHF
len: 13; v_gene: TRBV14; abundance: once; j_gene: TRBJ1-1; d_gene: .; CDR3nt: TGTGCCAGCAGCCAAGCCCCCATTGCTGAAGCTTTCTTT; CDR3aa: CASSQAPIAEAFF
len: 17; v_gene: TRBV7-9; abundance: .; j_gene: TRBJ2-1; d_gene: TRBD2; CDR3nt: TGTGCCAGCAGCCCCTGGACTAGCCCCTCCTCCTACAATGAGCAGTTCTTC; CDR3aa: CASSPWTSPSSYNEQFF
len: 13; v_gene: TRBV9; abundance: .; j_gene: TRBJ2-3; d_gene: .; CDR3nt: TGTGCCAGCAGCGTAGTAGGGGCAGATACGCAGTATTTT; CDR3aa: CASSVVGADTQYF
len: 14; v_gene: TRBV2; abundance: .; j_gene: TRBJ1-2; d_gene: .; CDR3nt: TGTGCCAGCACCCTAGGCAGATCCAACTATGGCTACACCTTC; CDR3aa: CASTLGRSNYGYTF
len: 16; v_gene: TRBV5-1; abundance: few; j_gene: TRBJ1-6; d_gene: TRBD1; CDR3nt: TGCGCCAGCAGCTTGAATTTGGCAGGGGGTAATTCACCCCTCCACTTT; CDR3aa: CASSLNLAGGNSPLHF
len: 14; v_gene: TRBV28; abundance: .; j_gene: TRBJ1-2; d_gene: .; CDR3nt: TGTGCCAGCAGGCCGGGACATTCAAACTATGGCTACACCTTC; CDR3aa: CASRPGHSNYGYTF
len: 16; v_gene: TRBV7-9; abundance: .; j_gene: TRBJ1-4; d_gene: TRBD1; CDR3nt: TGTGCCAGCAGCATTCTCCCGGGACAGGGGAATGAAAAACTGTTTTTT; CDR3aa: CASSILPGQGNEKLFF
len: 17; v_gene: TRBV25-1; abundance: .; j_gene: TRBJ1-5; d_gene: TRBD1; CDR3nt: TGTGCCAGCAGCGCCGGGACAGGGCTTAGGGGCAATCAGCCCCAGCATTTT; CDR3aa: CASSAGTGLRGNQPQHF